A selection of T cell receptor beta chains follows, all from one sample in a study of cytomegalovirus exposure and HLA in healthy donors. Generated by immunoSEQ multiplex PCR, the TCRdb table keeps only in-frame clones and is missing some. The repertoire has approximately 150,000 clones, approximately 81% of them found once; the top ten carry 4% to 4.5%. The sample taken for sequencing was PBMCs. These TCRs come from a woman aged 40 to 50 in good health and CMV-seropositive. Both conserved end residues are part of each CDR3. D genes are given only for firm matches. The listing skips clone size in some rows; elsewhere it reads once, few, many or a size class.

j_call | clone_size | d_call | v_call | cdr3_nt | cdr3_aa
TRBJ1-4 | . | TRBD1 | TRBV29-1 | TGCAGCGTCGGGACAGGGACTAATGAAAAACTGTTTTTT | CSVGTGTNEKLFF
TRBJ1-1 | once | . | TRBV5-1 | TGCGCCACCGCAGCGCGGGGGAACACTGAAGCTTTCTTT | CATAARGNTEAFF
TRBJ2-1 | once | . | TRBV5-6 | TGTGCCAGCAGCGCTGGGTGGAGCTCCTACAATGAGCAGTTCTTC | CASSAGWSSYNEQFF
TRBJ1-5 | . | . | TRBV6-1 | TGTGCCAGCAGGGGACTCGTGAGCAATCAGCCCCAGCATTTT | CASRGLVSNQPQHF
TRBJ1-2 | . | . | TRBV4-3 | TGCGCCAGCAGCCAAGAGCGGGACTACAACTATGGCTACACCTTC | CASSQERDYNYGYTF
TRBJ1-5 | . | TRBD1 | TRBV30 | TGTGCCTGGAGTTATGGGACAGGGGACCAGCCCCAGCATTTT | CAWSYGTGDQPQHF
TRBJ2-7 | . | TRBD2 | TRBV10-3 | TGTGCCATCAGTGAAAGAGCACTAGCGGGGTACGAGCAGTACTTC | CAISERALAGYEQYF
TRBJ1-1 | . | TRBD1 | TRBV28 | TGTGCCAGCAGTTGGGACAGGGGGGGAACTGAAGCTTTCTTT | CASSWDRGGTEAFF
TRBJ1-5 | . | . | TRBV18 | TGTGCCAGCTCCCGGGGGGGAGATCAGCCCCAGCATTTT | CASSRGGDQPQHF
TRBJ2-3 | . | . | TRBV7-3 | TGTGCCAGCAGCTACAGGGTCACAGATACGCAGTATTTT | CASSYRVTDTQYF